The 18 T cell receptor beta chains in this list originate from one sample, sequenced in a study of resident and recirculating memory T cells in vitiligo. TCRdb's table, derived via immunoSEQ multiplex PCR, lists solely in-frame clones and lacks some. The sample lists 55,000 to 75,000 clones; about 89% were seen once. Sequenced: blood. All receptors derive from a male donor with vitiligo.

This sequence joins TRBV11-2 and TRBJ2-5, with D hard to call. The CDR3 extends over 11 amino acids. Per the germline V gene, CDR1 is SGHAT and CDR2 is FQNNGV. The germline V and J ends were trimmed by 5 bases and 2 bases, with 3 bases remaining between them. The CDR3 loop reads CASSHQETQYF. The CDR3 nucleotides read TGTGCCAGCAGCCATCAAGAGACCCAGTACTTC.

The sample holds one count of this clone. The genes are TRBV4-3 and TRBJ1-1, with 7 bases aligning to TRBD1. The J segment lost 2 bases and the V segment lost 4 bases, leaving 7 bases of the junction unmatched. Germline V gene data show CDR1 as LGHNA and CDR2 as YSLEER. The CDR3 totals 15 residues. CDR3 in DNA: TGCGCCAGCAGCCCTCCGGGACAGAGAAACACTGAAGCTTTCTTT. Its protein is CASSPPGQRNTEAFF.

The chain uses TRBV19 and TRBJ2-2; a possible D gene is TRBD2 (7 bases). Trimming took off 5 bases at V and 4 bases at J, with 14 bases between the two ends. The CDR3 is made up of 15 amino acids. The V gene's germline CDR1 is LNHDA and CDR2 SQIVND (reference sequence). CDR3 residues: CASSRGAQGTGELFF. In DNA, the CDR3 is TGTGCCAGTAGTCGGGGGGCGCAAGGCACCGGGGAGCTGTTTTTT.

This clone was seen once. The rearrangement joins TRBV21-1 to TRBJ1-5; the table calls TRBD1, which could not be checked here. TRBV21-1 has pseudogene status. The CDR3 covers 19 residues. CDR3 sequence: CASSKKKDRVSLSNQPQHF. The CDR3 DNA reads as TGTGCCAGCAGCAAAAAAAAAGACAGGGTAAGCTTGAGCAATCAGCCCCAGCATTTT.

This chain joins TRBV10-3 and TRBJ2-2; a weak D match, TRBD2 (5 bases). Germline lookup yields CDR1 ENHRY and CDR2 SYGVKD. The CDR3 consists of 14 residues. V lost 0 bases to trimming and J lost 5 bases, with 7 bases between them. CDR3 residues: CAISESRETGELFF. The CDR3, as DNA: TGTGCCATCAGTGAGTCGAGGGAGACCGGGGAGCTGTTTTTT.

V gene TRBV7-9 combines with J gene TRBJ1-6; TRBD1 matches 10 bases. This CDR3 is built from 19 residues. V shed 4 bases, J shed 1 base, and the junction held 10 bases outside the gene matches. CDR1 is SEHNR and CDR2 is FQNEAQ in the germline V gene (reference sequence). The CDR3 sequence is CASSWLRTGGTSYNSPLHF. For the CDR3, the DNA is TGTGCCAGCAGCTGGCTCCGGACAGGGGGAACGTCCTATAATTCACCCCTCCACTTT.

The chain joins TRBV6-5 to TRBJ1-1, with 8 bases identical to TRBD1. V dropped 4 bases and J dropped 3; count of bases not matched to a gene: 7. Germline CDR1 and CDR2: MNHEY and SVGAGI. This CDR3 has 15 residues. The CDR3 here is CASSSGRGRDTEAFF. In DNA form, the CDR3 reads TGTGCCAGCAGTTCCGGCAGGGGGCGCGACACTGAAGCTTTCTTT.

CDR3 nucleotide sequence: TGCAGCGTTGTGACAGGGTCAAGGGCGATTAACTATGGCTACACCTTC. Residues: CSVVTGSRAINYGYTF. The rearrangement links TRBV29-1 to TRBJ1-2; 7 bases agree with TRBD1. The CDR3 contains 16 residues. Trimming removed 4 bases from V and 1 base from J; junction bases left unmatched: 12. CDR1 and CDR2 (germline): SQVTM, ANQGSEA.

The V gene is TRBV18, the J gene TRBJ1-1; D is undetermined. Per the germline V gene, CDR1 is KGHSH and CDR2 is LQKENI. CDR3 length: 12 amino acids. Deletions cut 3 bases from V and 5 bases from J, with 7 bases between. The CDR3 DNA is TGTGCCAGCTCACCCGACTTTACTGAAGCTTTCTTT. Translation: CASSPDFTEAFF.

The chain uses TRBV5-8 and TRBJ1-5; 11 bases agree with TRBD1. Germline V gives CDR1 SGHTS, CDR2 YDEGEE. This CDR3 has 15 amino acids. Losses at the gene ends were 2 bases for V and 6 bases for J; bases not matched to a gene: 4. The CDR3 sequence is CASSLGTGGSQPQHF. CDR3 in DNA: TGTGCCAGCAGCTTAGGGACAGGGGGTAGTCAGCCCCAGCATTTT.

This clone was detected once. This rearrangement joins TRBV5-1 to TRBJ2-1, with D possibly matching TRBD2 (5 bases). The CDR3 consists of 14 residues. V lost 8 bases and J lost 1, with 13 bases in between. Germline CDR1 SGHRS, CDR2 YFSETQ. CDR3 residues: CASGVGESYNEQFF. CDR3 coding DNA: TGCGCCAGTGGGGTTGGGGAGTCCTACAATGAGCAGTTCTTC.

J is TRBJ2-7 and V is TRBV7-8; D may be TRBD1 (7 bases). CDR1 SGHVS and CDR2 FQNEAQ come from the germline V gene. V lost 3 bases and J 5 bases, leaving 11 bases between the germline ends. This CDR3 comprises 13 residues. As DNA, the CDR3 is TGTGCCAGCAGCTTTCAGGGGGGCCACGAGCAGTACTTC. Translated: CASSFQGGHEQYF.

The chain carries TRBV7-8 and TRBJ2-6; D is perhaps TRBD1 (6 bases). The V gene's germline CDR1 is SGHVS and CDR2 FQNEAQ. The V and J ends lost 6 bases and 1 base respectively, with 19 bases between them. The CDR3 length is 18 residues. The CDR3 nucleotides read TGTGCCAGCAGATCCCCAAGGACAGACACTTCTGGGGCCAACGTCCTGACTTTC. The encoded protein is CASRSPRTDTSGANVLTF.

The rearrangement uses TRBV14 and TRBJ2-2; 10 nucleotides match TRBD2. This CDR3 spans 20 amino acids. CDR1 SGHDN and CDR2 FVKESK come from the germline V gene. Trimming removed 0 bases from V and 8 bases from J; junction bases left unmatched: 18. The CDR3 coding sequence is TGTGCCAGCAGCCAAGATCCTGTAGCGGGGGGACCCATAAATCAAGGGGAGCTGTTTTTT. Translation gives CASSQDPVAGGPINQGELFF.

The chain recombines TRBV7-2 with TRBJ2-7; 8 positions match TRBD1. The CDR3 length is 14 residues. Germline V gene data show CDR1 as SGHTA and CDR2 as FQGNSA. The J segment lost 1 base and the V segment lost 6 bases, leaving 5 bases of the junction unmatched. In DNA, the CDR3 is TGTGCCAGCAGTGGGACAGGCTCTTCCTACGAGCAGTACTTC. Its translation: CASSGTGSSYEQYF.

The chain uses TRBV7-9 and TRBJ2-7; a weak D match, TRBD1 (6 bases). V shed 4 bases and J shed 2 bases, with 15 bases lying between them. CDR1 SEHNR and CDR2 FQNEAQ come from the germline V gene (reference sequence). The CDR3 is made up of 15 amino acids. CDR3 loop: CASSSDRSHPYEQYF. The CDR3 DNA reads TGTGCCAGCAGCTCAGACAGGAGCCACCCCTACGAGCAGTACTTC.

The J gene is TRBJ1-1, the V gene TRBV29-1, with 9 nucleotides matching TRBD1. The CDR3 extends over 12 amino acids. Germline-derived CDR1 and CDR2 are SQVTM and ANQGSEA. The ends lost 5 bases at V and 4 bases at J; junction bases unmatched: 2. The CDR3 DNA follows: TGCAGCGTTCTACAGGGGGCCACTGAAGCTTTCTTT. Translated: CSVLQGATEAFF.

The CDR3 loop reads CAGRTSNSYEQYF. CDR3 nucleotides: TGTGCCGGGCGGACTAGCAACTCCTACGAGCAGTACTTC. This chain connects TRBV30 to TRBJ2-5; 8 bases agree with TRBD2. The J call may be mistaken, given a closer DNA end match to TRBJ2-7. CDR1 and CDR2 from the germline V gene are GTSNPN and SVGIG (reference sequence). The CDR3 extends over 13 amino acids.